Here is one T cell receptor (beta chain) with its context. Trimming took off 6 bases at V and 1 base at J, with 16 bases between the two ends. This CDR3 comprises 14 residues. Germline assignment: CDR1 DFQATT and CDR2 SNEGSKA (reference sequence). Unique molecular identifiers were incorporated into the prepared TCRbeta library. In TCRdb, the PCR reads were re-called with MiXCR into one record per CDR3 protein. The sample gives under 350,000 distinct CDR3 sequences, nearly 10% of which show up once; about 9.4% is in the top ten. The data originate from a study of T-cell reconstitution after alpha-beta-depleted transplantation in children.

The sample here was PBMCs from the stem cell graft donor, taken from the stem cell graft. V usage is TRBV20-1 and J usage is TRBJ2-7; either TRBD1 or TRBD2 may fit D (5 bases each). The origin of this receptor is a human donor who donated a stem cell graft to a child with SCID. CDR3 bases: TGCAGTGCGGGAAGGGACGGATCTTCCTACGAGCAGTACTTC. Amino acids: CSAGRDGSSYEQYF.